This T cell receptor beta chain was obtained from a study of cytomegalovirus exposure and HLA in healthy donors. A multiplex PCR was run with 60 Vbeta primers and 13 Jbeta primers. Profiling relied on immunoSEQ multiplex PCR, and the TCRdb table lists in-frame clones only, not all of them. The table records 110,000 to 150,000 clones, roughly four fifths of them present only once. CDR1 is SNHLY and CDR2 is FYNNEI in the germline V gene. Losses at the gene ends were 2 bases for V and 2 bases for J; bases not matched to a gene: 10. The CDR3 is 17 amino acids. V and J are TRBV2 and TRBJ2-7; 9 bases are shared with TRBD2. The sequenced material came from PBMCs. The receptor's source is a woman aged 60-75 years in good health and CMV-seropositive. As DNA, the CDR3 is TGTGCCAGCAGTGAAAGGCTAGCGGGACAACGAGCCTACGAGCAGTACTTC. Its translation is CASSERLAGQRAYEQYF. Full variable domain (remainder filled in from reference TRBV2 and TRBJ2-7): EPEVTQTPSHQVTQMGQEVILRCVPISNHLYFYWYRQILGQKVEFLVSFYNNEISEKSEIFDDQFSVERPDGSNFTLKIRSTKLEDSAMYFCASSERLAGQRAYEQYFGPGTRLTVT.